Given below is one TCR beta chain in context. The data were obtained in a study of blood T cell repertoires in COVID-19. Study summary: The analysed material was cDNA or gDNA that came from T cells, B-cell-depleted T cells, or PBMCs.

Assay: immunoSEQ multiplex PCR; the TCRdb copy retains only in-frame clones and omits some. This table has about 180,000 clones, roughly 85% appearing once. With 6 bases removed from V and 0 bases from J, the gap between germline ends came to 8 bases. CDR1 and CDR2 (germline): SQVTM, ANQGSEA. The CDR3 totals 12 residues. J is TRBJ1-1 and V is TRBV29-1, with D perhaps matching TRBD1 (6 bases). The sequenced sample consisted of peripheral blood. The receptor was isolated from a man aged 45 to 65 with active or convalescent COVID-19. This CDR3 is CSVGQLNTEAFF. DNA for the CDR3: TGCAGCGTCGGACAGTTGAACACTGAAGCTTTCTTT.